Below are 22 T cell receptor beta chains sequenced from a single sample in a study of blood T cell repertoires in COVID-19. TCRdb's table, derived via immunoSEQ multiplex PCR, lists solely in-frame clones and lacks some. The sample consists of about 160,000 clones, 88% of them appearing once. The material sequenced was PBMCs or T cells enriched from blood (not recorded which). Receptors originate from a woman in her fifties or sixties who had recovered from COVID-19.

V gene TRBV6-1 combines with J gene TRBJ1-1; the match to TRBD1 covers 7 bases. The V gene end was trimmed by 4 bases and the J gene end by 3 bases; junction bases not matched to a gene: 11. Germline CDR1 is MNHNS and CDR2 is SASEGT. The CDR3 sequence is 16 residues long. The DNA of the CDR3 is TGTGCCAGCAGTGGACAGGGATCAACCTCGGACACTGAAGCTTTCTTT. Protein product: CASSGQGSTSDTEAFF.

J is TRBJ2-5 and V is TRBV3-1 (or the pseudogene TRBV3-2), with D unresolved. The CDR3 loop spans 13 amino acids. In germline, CDR1 is LGHDT, CDR2 YNNKEL (reference sequence). Trimming left V 1 base short and J 2 bases short, with 5 bases between. The CDR3 spells CASSQGHQETQYF. In nucleotides, the CDR3 is TGTGCCAGCAGCCAAGGTCATCAAGAGACCCAGTACTTC.

The J gene is TRBJ1-1, the V gene TRBV6-2 or TRBV6-3; 7 bases are a match to TRBD1. V lost 5 bases and J lost 3; bases outside the gene matches: 6. Germline CDR1 MNHEY, CDR2 SVGEGT. CDR3 length: 14 residues. The CDR3: CASSTGDGDTEAFF. The CDR3 DNA follows: TGTGCCAGCAGTACAGGGGACGGAGACACTGAAGCTTTCTTT.

The chain uses TRBV2 and TRBJ2-2, with a tentative D call TRBD1 (6 bases). The length of the CDR3 is 14 residues. Trimming cost V 4 bases and J 7 bases, with 13 bases left between them. Germline CDR1 reads SNHLY; CDR2 reads FYNNEI. CDR3 sequence: CASSVGQGYGELFF. CDR3 nucleotides: TGTGCCAGCAGTGTAGGGCAGGGGTACGGGGAGCTGTTTTTT.

V usage is TRBV29-1 and J usage is TRBJ2-3, with TRBD2 matching 10 bases. CDR1 and CDR2 from the germline V gene are SQVTM and ANQGSEA. The CDR3 spans 17 residues. V was pared by 4 bases and J by 2 bases, with 12 bases of the junction left unmatched. This CDR3 is CSVGLPFSGGFTDTQYF. As DNA, the CDR3 is TGCAGCGTTGGACTCCCTTTTAGCGGGGGGTTCACAGATACGCAGTATTTT.

The J gene is TRBJ2-3, the V gene TRBV5-4, with TRBD2 matching over 11 bases. Germline V gene sequence: CDR1 SGHNT, CDR2 YYREEE (reference sequence). The CDR3 is 17 residues long. V gave up 9 bases and J gave up 1 base; unmatched junction bases: 13. In DNA form, the CDR3 reads TGTGCCACCACCCGGGGAGCGACTAGCGGGGGCACAGATACGCAGTATTTT. The encoded protein is CATTRGATSGGTDTQYF.

The chain employs TRBV6-2 or TRBV6-3 and TRBJ1-2, with 8 bases aligning to TRBD1. In germline, CDR1 is MNHEY, CDR2 SVGEGT. The CDR3 sequence is 15 residues long. The trim removed 0 bases at V and 4 bases at J, leaving 4 bases unmatched. In DNA form, the CDR3 reads TGTGCCAGCAGTTACTCGGAGCAGGGGGCCTATGGCTACACCTTC. Translation gives CASSYSEQGAYGYTF.

The rearrangement joins TRBV6-2 or TRBV6-3 to TRBJ1-2; D remains unclear. CDR3 length: 13 residues. Germline CDR1 MNHEY, CDR2 SVGEGT. Trimming stripped 7 bases from V and 5 bases from J, with 14 bases between. This CDR3 is CASTPTAGYGYTF. CDR3 sequence (DNA): TGTGCCAGCACCCCAACGGCGGGGTATGGCTACACCTTC.

The chain combines TRBV19 with TRBJ2-7; 9 bases align to TRBD1. The CDR3 runs 13 residues. V shed 4 bases, J shed 4 bases, and the junction held 2 bases outside the gene matches. The germline V gene has CDR1 LNHDA and CDR2 SQIVND (reference sequence). CDR3 DNA sequence: TGTGCCAGTAGTACGGACAGGGGATACGAGCAGTACTTC. Amino acids: CASSTDRGYEQYF.

V usage is TRBV5-1 and J usage is TRBJ2-3; a possible D gene is TRBD1 (7 bases). Trimming took 3 bases from V and 1 from J, leaving 15 bases between them. CDR1 SGHRS and CDR2 YFSETQ come from the germline V gene. The CDR3 has 16 amino acids. This chain's CDR3 is CASSSQGWEGTDTQYF. The CDR3 nucleotides read TGCGCCAGCAGCTCACAGGGGTGGGAGGGCACAGATACGCAGTATTTT.

The chain uses TRBV6-5 and TRBJ2-7, with TRBD2 as a possible D gene (5 bases). The germline V and J ends were trimmed by 3 bases and 5 bases, with 11 bases remaining between them. The CDR3 contains 13 residues. Germline V gives CDR1 MNHEY, CDR2 SVGAGI. For the CDR3, the DNA is TGTGCCAGCAGTTATCCGAACGGGGACGAGCAGTACTTC. Translated, it gives CASSYPNGDEQYF.

This chain uses TRBV5-4 with TRBJ2-7; possible D gene TRBD1, 5 bases. With 0 bases removed from V and 0 bases from J, the gap between germline ends came to 10 bases. The CDR3 is 15 residues long. The germline V gene has CDR1 SGHNT and CDR2 YYREEE (reference sequence). DNA of the CDR3: TGTGCCAGCAGCTTGGACAGGAGTCCCTCCTACGAGCAGTACTTC. The encoded protein is CASSLDRSPSYEQYF.

Turning to this clone: Other DNA sequences from this sample encode an identical CDR3 as well. The chain joins TRBV6-5 to TRBJ1-1; D gene uncertain. The V end was cut by 5 bases, the J end by 0 bases, with 7 bases between. Germline assignment: CDR1 MNHEY and CDR2 SVGAGI. The CDR3 extends over 13 amino acids. CDR3 nucleotide sequence: TGTGCCAGCAGTACCCAGGTGAACACTGAAGCTTTCTTT. Protein sequence: CASSTQVNTEAFF.

This rearrangement joins TRBV2 to TRBJ2-3, with 10 bases lining up with TRBD1. V gave up 0 bases and J gave up 6 bases; unmatched junction bases: 12. The CDR3 is made up of 18 amino acids. Germline CDR1 SNHLY, CDR2 FYNNEI. For the CDR3, the DNA is TGTGCCAGCAGTGAAGCGGGTGGGGACAGGGGAGACGGGGATACGCAGTATTTT. Residues: CASSEAGGDRGDGDTQYF.

Worth noting for this clone: Within the sample, other DNA sequences also encode this same CDR3. The chain combines TRBV11-3 with TRBJ1-1; tentatively, D is TRBD1 (5 bases). Between the trimmed V and J ends, which lost 3 bases and 1 base, there was a span of 6 bases. Germline values: CDR1 SGHNT, CDR2 YENEEA. CDR3 size: 13 residues. CDR3 bases: TGTGCCAGCAGCTTTACAGGGAACACTGAAGCTTTCTTT. Translated: CASSFTGNTEAFF. The variable domain in full, with the rest retrieved from reference TRBV11-3 and TRBJ1-1, is EAGVVQSPRYKIIEKKQPVAFWCNPISGHNTLYWYLQNLGQGPELLIRYENEEAVDDSQLPKDRFSAERLKGVDSTLKIQPAELGDSAVYLCASSFTGNTEAFFGQGTRLTVV.

The rearrangement joins TRBV2 to TRBJ1-1, with TRBD1 matching 7 bases. Germline values: CDR1 SNHLY, CDR2 FYNNEI. The CDR3 is 14 amino acids. With 5 bases clipped from V and 0 bases from J, the junction kept 3 bases outside the gene matches. This CDR3 is CASSLDRVNTEAFF. The DNA for the CDR3 is TGTGCCAGCAGTTTAGACAGGGTGAACACTGAAGCTTTCTTT.

This chain uses TRBV27 with TRBJ1-1; TRBD1 agrees at 7 bases. Germline loops: CDR1 MNHEY, CDR2 SMNVEV (reference sequence). The J segment lost 10 bases and the V segment lost 2 bases, leaving 4 bases of the junction unmatched. The CDR3 spans 12 residues. In DNA, the CDR3 is TGTGCCAGCAGTTTACAGGGGGGCACAGCTTTCTTT. Translation: CASSLQGGTAFF.

A single count supports this clone. The J gene is TRBJ1-4, the V gene TRBV27; the D is unclear. This CDR3 has 13 residues. The V end was cut by 4 bases, the J end by 7 bases, with 10 bases between. Germline-derived CDR1 and CDR2 are MNHEY and SMNVEV (reference sequence). CDR3 amino acids: CASSSRGTEKLFF. As DNA, the CDR3 is TGTGCCAGCAGTTCGCGGGGAACTGAAAAACTGTTTTTT.

The genes are TRBV6-2 or TRBV6-3 and TRBJ2-5; 9 nucleotides align to TRBD2. V dropped 5 bases and J dropped 5; count of bases not matched to a gene: 6. The CDR3 has 14 residues. Germline CDR1 MNHEY, CDR2 SVGEGT. For the CDR3, the DNA is TGTGCCAGCAGTACAGCGGGGGGCAGGGAGACCCAGTACTTC. Translating it yields CASSTAGGRETQYF.

The rearrangement uses TRBV7-2 and TRBJ2-7; 7 bases agree with TRBD2. The V segment lost 5 bases and the J segment 4 bases; nucleotides outside the gene matches: 14. The CDR3 is made up of 16 amino acids. The germline V gene encodes CDR1 SGHTA and CDR2 FQGNSA. CDR3 in amino acids: CASSPGLGGGLYEQYF. CDR3 in DNA: TGTGCCAGCAGCCCCGGACTAGGCGGGGGATTGTACGAGCAGTACTTC.

This clone has just one count. This chain uses TRBV7-2 with TRBJ2-1; D ambiguous. The CDR3 contains 14 residues. V was pared by 1 base and J by 8 bases, with 12 bases between. CDR1 is SGHTA, CDR2 FQGNSA, per germline. CDR3 residues: CASSLVVVSDEQFF. The CDR3, as DNA: TGTGCCAGCAGCTTAGTGGTAGTAAGCGATGAGCAGTTCTTC.

This chain uses TRBV25-1 with TRBJ1-1; 9 bases fit TRBD1. CDR1 MGHDK and CDR2 SYGVNS come from the germline V gene. The CDR3 covers 15 residues. Germline trimming cut 7 bases from V and 6 bases from J; bases unmatched to any gene: 12. CDR3 protein: CASTFNGQGSSEAFF. The CDR3 DNA sequence: TGTGCCAGCACATTCAACGGACAGGGGTCATCTGAAGCTTTCTTT.